This T cell receptor (beta chain) comes out of a study of cytomegalovirus exposure and HLA in healthy donors. Study observations and caveats: The authors listed about 170 TCR beta chains as cytomegalovirus-associated.

Vbeta (60) and Jbeta (13) primers were used in the PCR. Assay: immunoSEQ multiplex PCR; the TCRdb copy retains only in-frame clones and omits some. The sample totals approximately 79,000 clones. In the case of this clone: Its antigen is not identified.

The CDR3 totals 16 residues. CDR1 SGHDT and CDR2 YYEEEE come from the germline V gene. J lost 3 bases, V lost 0 bases, and 5 bases had no gene match. The V call is TRBV5-6, the J call TRBJ2-7; 11 nucleotides match TRBD2. The source of this sequence is a boy aged 10-17 years in good health and CMV-seronegative. The sample was PBMCs. CDR3 region: CASSLASLAGVYEQYF. Written as DNA, the CDR3 is TGTGCCAGCAGCTTGGCTTCACTAGCGGGAGTCTACGAGCAGTACTTC. Complete variable domain (other parts from reference TRBV5-6 and TRBJ2-7): DAGVTQSPTHLIKTRGQQVTLRCSPKSGHDTVSWYQQALGQGPQFIFQYYEEEERQRGNFPDRFSGHQFPNYSSELNVNALLLGDSALYLCASSLASLAGVYEQYFGPGTRLTVT.